This T cell receptor (beta chain) was sequenced during a study of blood T cells in healthy people across ages. Study findings and constraints: Any changes in expanded clonotypes were possibly confounded, as donor CMV status remained unknown. Diversity was higher, and naive CD4+ cells more numerous, in long-lived donors than in aged donors. The study regarded diversity estimates from one million T cells as underestimates.

The CDR3 sequence is 14 residues long. Trimming pared 11 bases from V and 1 base from J, leaving 18 bases between. A second about 6 to 12 cycle PCR used barcoded and J-beta primers. Using its own MiXCR run on the 5' RACE reads, TCRdb lists one record per CDR3 protein. The table has some 1.4 million distinct CDR3 sequences, 42% seen once; the top ten hold roughly 7.9%. Points on this clonotype: What it binds is not known.

This clonotype was obtained from a young woman in good health. Specimen: blood. The rearrangement joins TRBV12-3 or TRBV12-4 to TRBJ2-7; D might be TRBD2 (7 bases). In nucleotides, the CDR3 is TGTGCCGACAGCGTGGCGGGGGCGTCCTACGAGCAGTACTTC. This translates into CADSVAGASYEQYF.